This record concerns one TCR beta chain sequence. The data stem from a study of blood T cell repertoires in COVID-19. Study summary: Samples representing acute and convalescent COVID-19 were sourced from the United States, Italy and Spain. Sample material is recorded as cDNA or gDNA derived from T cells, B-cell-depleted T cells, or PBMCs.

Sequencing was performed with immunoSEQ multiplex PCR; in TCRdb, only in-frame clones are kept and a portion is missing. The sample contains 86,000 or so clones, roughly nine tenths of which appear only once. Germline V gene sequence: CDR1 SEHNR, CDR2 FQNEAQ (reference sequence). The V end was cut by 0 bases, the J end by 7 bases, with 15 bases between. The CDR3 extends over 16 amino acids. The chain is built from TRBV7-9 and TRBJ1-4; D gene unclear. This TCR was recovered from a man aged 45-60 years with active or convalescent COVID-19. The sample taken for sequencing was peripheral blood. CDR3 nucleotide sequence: TGTGCCAGCAGCTTAGCGGCTCACCTGACGGGTGAAAAACTGTTTTTT. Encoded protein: CASSLAAHLTGEKLFF.